This T cell receptor (beta chain) came from a study of cytomegalovirus exposure and HLA in healthy donors. Study-wide findings and caveats: High specificity and sensitivity for cytomegalovirus status were reported for the classifier. Some public TCRs appeared in many individuals, while most sequences were rare.

The donors belonged to the roughly 110-subject validation cohort, separate from the approximately 700-subject first cohort. Profiled with immunoSEQ multiplex PCR; TCRdb holds only in-frame clones, not every one. The table records over 120,000 clones, 94% of them present only once. The CDR3 sequence is 15 residues long. From germline, CDR1 is SGHNT and CDR2 YYREEE (reference sequence). Trimming pared 4 bases from V and 2 bases from J, leaving 16 bases between. Turning to this clone: Its antigen is unknown.

The sample consisted of PBMCs. The TCR comes from a man aged 18 to 35 in good health and CMV-seropositive. This chain joins TRBV5-4 and TRBJ2-7, with TRBD1 as a possible D gene (5 bases). CDR3 bases: TGTGCCAGCAGCCAAGCCTCAGGGAATCCCTACGAGCAGTACTTC. Amino acid sequence: CASSQASGNPYEQYF. Using reference TRBV5-4 and TRBJ2-7 for the parts outside the CDR3, the full variable domain is ETGVTQSPTHLIKTRGQQVTLRCSSQSGHNTVSWYQQALGQGPQFIFQYYREEENGRGNFPPRFSGLQFPNYSSELNVNALELDDSALYLCASSQASGNPYEQYFGPGTRLTVT.